These 30 T cell receptor beta chains were sequenced from one sample in a study of read filtering for tumor transcriptome and immune sequencing. This library used approximately 370 ng RNA and molecular barcoded adaptors spanning alpha/delta and beta/gamma chains. TCRdb analysed the reads with MiXCR anew, one entry per CDR3 protein. Among more than 55,000 distinct CDR3 sequences listed, around 20% were seen once. The sequenced material came from a population of CD138-negative cells sorted from bone marrow. The origin of the receptors is a donor over 35 with multiple myeloma.

This clonotype was seen ten or more times. This chain links TRBV2 with TRBJ2-2; D gene uncertain. V lost 7 bases, J lost 7 bases, and 10 bases lay in between. This CDR3 is 12 amino acids long. Germline V lookup: CDR1 SNHLY, CDR2 FYNNEI. CDR3 bases: TGTGCCAGCACTTTAGAGGTCGGGGAGCTGTTTTTT. It is translated as CASTLEVGELFF.

The CDR3 loop is CASILTALVETQYF. Here the CDR3 DNA reads TGTGCCAGCATCCTTACGGCGCTTGTTGAGACCCAGTACTTC. The chain is built from TRBV2 and TRBJ2-5; D unclear. Germline CDR1 reads SNHLY; CDR2 reads FYNNEI. The CDR3 is 14 residues long. V was pared by 7 bases and J by 5 bases, with 17 bases between.

The V gene is TRBV19, the J gene TRBJ2-2, with 9 bases aligning to TRBD1. This CDR3 has 14 residues. Unmatched junction bases numbered 3, after V lost 7 bases and J lost 3 bases. The germline V gene encodes CDR1 LNHDA and CDR2 SQIVND (reference sequence). The DNA of the CDR3 is TGTGCCAGTAATTGGGACAGGGACACCGGGGAGCTGTTTTTT. Its protein is CASNWDRDTGELFF.

This clonotype appeared many times. The rearrangement links TRBV29-1 to TRBJ2-1, with 7 bases aligning to TRBD2. The germline V gene encodes CDR1 SQVTM and CDR2 ANQGSEA. Trimming at V came to 5 bases and at J to 4 bases, leaving 14 bases not matched to a gene. CDR3 length equals 16 residues. CDR3 sequence reads: CSVTGRLAAGYNEQFF. The DNA for the CDR3 is TGCAGCGTTACCGGTAGGCTAGCAGCGGGATACAATGAGCAGTTCTTC.

This clonotype showed up many times. V usage is TRBV6-5 and J usage is TRBJ2-3; 9 nucleotides line up with TRBD2. Germline V lookup: CDR1 MNHEY, CDR2 SVGAGI. The V and J ends lost 6 bases and 6 bases, in that order; junction bases with no gene match: 10. The CDR3 totals 15 residues. The CDR3 region is CASSIMAGGMDTQYF. The CDR3 DNA reads TGTGCCAGCAGCATCATGGCGGGGGGGATGGATACGCAGTATTTT.

Ten or more counts support this clonotype. J is TRBJ1-3 and V is TRBV11-3, with TRBD1 matching over 9 bases. Unmatched junction bases numbered 6, after V lost 5 bases and J lost 4 bases. This CDR3 is built from 15 residues. Germline loops: CDR1 SGHNT, CDR2 YENEEA. Here the CDR3 reads CASSPGQGPGNTIYF. DNA for the CDR3: TGTGCCAGCAGCCCGGGACAGGGCCCCGGAAACACCATATATTTT.

This clonotype was seen a few times. This sequence joins TRBV7-6 and TRBJ1-3; D not certain. Trimming removed 5 bases at V and 2 bases at J, with 13 bases between. CDR1 is SGHVS and CDR2 is FNYEAQ in the germline V gene. This CDR3 has 15 residues. The CDR3 sequence: CASSPIPTTGNTIYF. In DNA, the CDR3 is TGTGCCAGCAGCCCTATCCCCACAACTGGAAACACCATATATTTT.

As regards this clonotype: This likely came from a read error, as a far larger clone is one base away. The rearrangement joins TRBV12-3 or TRBV12-4 to TRBJ2-1; perhaps TRBD1 as D (7 bases). The V end lost 6 bases, the J end lost 1 base, and 16 bases lay between the germline ends. The CDR3 runs to 16 residues. The CDR3 spells CASSLHPGGSYNEQFF. The CDR3 DNA follows: TGTGCCAGCAGCTTACATCCAGGGGGGTCCTACAATGAGCAGTTCTTC.

This clonotype was observed at least ten times. The chain carries TRBV18 and TRBJ2-5; 7 nucleotides agree with TRBD2. Germline-derived CDR1 and CDR2 are KGHSH and LQKENI. V was pared by 3 bases and J by 2 bases, with 3 bases of the junction left unmatched. CDR3 size: 14 residues. CDR3 in amino acids: CASSPRDYQETQYF. The CDR3 bases are TGTGCCAGCTCACCTCGGGACTATCAAGAGACCCAGTACTTC.

This clonotype was counted many times. This sequence joins TRBV5-1 and TRBJ2-2, with 7 bases that match TRBD1. V was pared by 4 bases and J by 1 base, with 4 bases of the junction left unmatched. The CDR3 extends over 15 amino acids. Germline V gene lookup returns CDR1 SGHRS and CDR2 YFSETQ. The CDR3 DNA reads TGCGCCAGCAGCCTGGACAGGCAGAACACCGGGGAGCTGTTTTTT. Translated, it gives CASSLDRQNTGELFF.

This clonotype was detected only a few times. The V gene is TRBV5-1, the J gene TRBJ1-3; D remains ambiguous. The ends were cut back, 0 bases at V and 0 bases at J, with 13 bases in the middle. Germline CDR1 and CDR2: SGHRS and YFSETQ. CDR3 size: 17 residues. The CDR3 nucleotides read TGCGCCAGCAGCTTGGCCACTGGGTCTCTCTCTGGAAACACCATATATTTT. Its protein product is CASSLATGSLSGNTIYF.

This clonotype was seen many times. The chain carries TRBV7-2 and TRBJ2-7; perhaps TRBD1 as D (6 bases). Trimming stripped 4 bases from V and 3 bases from J, with 13 bases between. Germline CDR1 and CDR2: SGHTA and FQGNSA. This CDR3 is 14 amino acids long. Written as DNA, the CDR3 is TGTGCCAGCAGCTCGGACAGTCTTTTCTACGAGCAGTACTTC. It translates to CASSSDSLFYEQYF. Drawing the rest from reference TRBV7-2 and TRBJ2-7, the complete variable domain is GAGVSQSPSNKVTEKGKDVELRCDPISGHTALYWYRQSLGQGLEFLIYFQGNSAPDKSGLPSDRFSAERTGGSVSTLTIQRTQQEDSAVYLCASSSDSLFYEQYFGPGTRLTVT.

This clonotype was seen at least ten times. This sequence joins TRBV29-1 and TRBJ2-5; 7 bases line up with TRBD2. The CDR3 runs to 13 residues. The germline V gene has CDR1 SQVTM and CDR2 ANQGSEA. The junction had 9 bases not matched to a gene; V was cut back by 7 bases and J by 4 bases. The CDR3 loop is CSGYGLEGETQYF. DNA of the CDR3: TGCAGCGGGTACGGACTAGAGGGAGAGACCCAGTACTTC.

This clonotype was counted ten times or more. The V and J genes are TRBV7-8 and TRBJ1-5; TRBD1 matches at 8 bases. Germline assignment: CDR1 SGHVS and CDR2 FQNEAQ. CDR3 length: 16 residues. V was clipped by 1 base and J by 6 bases; unmatched bases: 8. In DNA, the CDR3 is TGTGCCAGCAGCTTAGAGAGGCAGGGGGCATTTCAGCCCCAGCATTTT. This encodes CASSLERQGAFQPQHF.

Turning to this clonotype: A much larger clone lies one base from this, so it may be a read error. The chain recombines TRBV28 with TRBJ2-5; D might be TRBD2 (6 bases). The CDR3 covers 15 residues. CDR1 MDHEN and CDR2 SYDVKM come from the germline V gene. CDR3 loop: CASSRAGSLKETQHF. DNA for the CDR3: TGTGCCAGCAGTCGGGCGGGAAGTCTAAAAGAGACCCAGCACTTC.

This clonotype was recorded at least ten times. This chain joins TRBV18 and TRBJ2-7, with D tentatively TRBD1 or TRBD2 (5 bases each). In germline, CDR1 is KGHSH, CDR2 LQKENI. This CDR3 is built from 14 residues. Trimming cost V 4 bases and J 3 bases, with 13 bases left between them. The CDR3 reads CASSRPGRDYEQYF. CDR3 DNA: TGTGCCAGCTCACGCCCGGGACGGGACTACGAGCAGTACTTC.

The chain joins TRBV19 to TRBJ2-1; a possible D gene is TRBD2 (6 bases). Trimming stripped 5 bases from V and 7 bases from J, with 24 bases between. The CDR3 is 17 residues long. Germline V gene lookup returns CDR1 LNHDA and CDR2 SQIVND (reference sequence). CDR3 sequence reads: CASSGSLGGRERNEQFF. The CDR3 bases are TGTGCCAGTAGTGGTTCCCTCGGGGGAAGGGAGAGGAATGAGCAGTTCTTC. The variable domain in full, with the rest retrieved from reference TRBV19 and TRBJ2-1, is DGGITQSPKYLFRKEGQNVTLSCEQNLNHDAMYWYRQDPGQGLRLIYYSQIVNDFQKGDIAEGYSVSREKKESFPLTVTSAQKNPTAFYLCASSGSLGGRERNEQFFGPGTRLTVL.

This clonotype was seen repeatedly, ten times or more. The chain joins TRBV29-1 to TRBJ2-2; D unresolved. The CDR3 sequence is 13 residues long. Germline V lookup: CDR1 SQVTM, CDR2 ANQGSEA. Trimming took off 1 base at V and 6 bases at J, with 9 bases between the two ends. The CDR3 here is CSVEVSSAGELFF. For the CDR3, the DNA is TGCAGCGTTGAAGTTTCATCCGCCGGGGAGCTGTTTTTT.

This sequence joins TRBV29-1 and TRBJ2-1, with D hard to call. The ends were cut back, 7 bases at V and 0 bases at J, with 10 bases in the middle. The CDR3 spans 13 residues. Germline CDR1 reads SQVTM; CDR2 reads ANQGSEA. The chain's CDR3 is CSGSRSSYNEQFF. The CDR3 nucleotides read TGCAGCGGTAGCAGAAGCTCCTACAATGAGCAGTTCTTC.

This clonotype was counted many times. This chain connects TRBV5-1 to TRBJ2-2; 10 bases fit TRBD2. V lost 2 bases and J lost 4; bases outside the gene matches: 5. CDR3 size: 16 residues. Germline CDR1 reads SGHRS; CDR2 reads YFSETQ. CDR3 bases: TGCGCCAGCAGCTTCGGCCTAGCGGGGGCCACCGGGGAGCTGTTTTTT. Amino acids: CASSFGLAGATGELFF.

This clonotype was counted ten times or more. The chain has TRBV2 and TRBJ2-7; a weak D match, TRBD1 (5 bases). Per the germline V gene, CDR1 is SNHLY and CDR2 is FYNNEI. With 3 bases removed from V and 3 bases from J, the gap between germline ends came to 9 bases. The CDR3 spans 13 residues. CDR3 sequence (DNA): TGTGCCAGCAGTGATCGCAGGGACTACGAGCAGTACTTC. Translation gives CASSDRRDYEQYF.

The chain combines TRBV9 with TRBJ1-6, with 7 bases identical to TRBD1. In germline, CDR1 is SGDLS, CDR2 YYNGEE. The CDR3 is 15 residues long. With 4 bases clipped from V and 8 bases from J, the junction kept 9 bases outside the gene matches. The CDR3 region is CASSPGGDNDSPLHF. The CDR3 DNA reads TGTGCCAGCAGCCCAGGGGGGGACAACGATTCACCCCTCCACTTT.

This clonotype has a handful of counts. The missing conserved phenylalanine or tryptophan at the end of this CDR3 makes a read error likely. V is TRBV28 and J is TRBJ1-1, with D possibly matching TRBD1 (5 bases). Germline V gene sequence: CDR1 MDHEN, CDR2 SYDVKM. CDR3 size: 14 residues. V lost 5 bases and J 10 bases, leaving 20 bases between the germline ends. CDR3 nucleotides: TGTGCCAGCAGTCTGAACGGGGACGCCGGAGGAGCTTTCTCT. It yields the protein CASSLNGDAGGAFS.

Comments on this clonotype: A read error may be the cause here, since a much bigger clone is one base away. The CDR3 nucleotides are TGCAGCGCTTCGGGGTTTGGGACTAGCGGGAGGGCCGGCGAGCAGTACTTC. This encodes CSASGFGTSGRAGEQYF. The chain couples TRBV29-1 to TRBJ2-7; TRBD2 matches at 16 bases. V shed 7 bases and J 6 bases; nucleotides not matched to a gene: 15. Germline V gene data show CDR1 as SQVTM and CDR2 as ANQGSEA. This CDR3 is built from 17 residues.

The rearrangement links TRBV5-1 to TRBJ2-1; 10 nucleotides match TRBD1. V shed 3 bases and J 15 bases; nucleotides not matched to a gene: 24. The CDR3 totals 18 residues. Germline V CDR1 and CDR2: SGHRS, YFSETQ. The CDR3 is CASSSEPGQGWGYNVLFF. DNA of the CDR3: TGCGCCAGCAGCTCCGAACCGGGACAGGGGTGGGGCTACAATGTGCTGTTCTTC. The full variable domain, completed using reference TRBV5-1 and TRBJ2-1, is KAGVTQTPRYLIKTRGQQVTLSCSPISGHRSVSWYQQTPGQGLQFLFEYFSETQRNKGNFPGRFSGRQFSNSRSEMNVSTLELGDSALYLCASSSEPGQGWGYNVLFFGPGTRLTVL.

This clonotype was observed many times. The junction and the germline gene differ at one end; a read error may be behind it. This sequence joins TRBV20-1 and TRBJ1-1, with D hard to call. The germline V gene has CDR1 DFQATT and CDR2 SNEGSKA (reference sequence). This CDR3 is built from 14 residues. The CDR3 nucleotides are TGCAGTGCTAGAGTGGGCACAATGAACACTGAAGCTCTCTTT. Protein product: CSARVGTMNTEALF.

This clonotype was counted many times. The rearrangement joins TRBV5-1 to TRBJ2-7; TRBD1 matches 9 bases. The ends lost 4 bases at V and 2 bases at J; junction bases unmatched: 4. Germline values: CDR1 SGHRS, CDR2 YFSETQ. The CDR3 spans 14 residues. The CDR3 region has the DNA TGCGCCAGCAGCCTCCGACAGGGGGCCTACGAGCAGTACTTC. Translation: CASSLRQGAYEQYF.

This clonotype occurred many times. This chain connects TRBV9 to TRBJ2-3; 9 positions agree with TRBD2. The CDR3 sequence is 17 residues long. The germline CDR1 and CDR2 sequences are SGDLS and YYNGEE. V trimming: 0 bases; J trimming: 4 bases; junction bases outside the gene matches: 9. In DNA, the CDR3 is TGTGCCAGCAGCGTAGGCGTGGGCGGGGGGGCGCCAGATACGCAGTATTTT. This encodes CASSVGVGGGAPDTQYF. Filled out from reference TRBV9 and TRBJ2-3, the complete variable domain reads DSGVTQTPKHLITATGQRVTLRCSPRSGDLSVYWYQQSLDQGLQFLIQYYNGEERAKGNILERFSAQQFPDLHSELNLSSLELGDSALYFCASSVGVGGGAPDTQYFGPGTRLTVL.

There are many counts of this clonotype. The chain recombines TRBV13 with TRBJ2-3; 12 nucleotides align to TRBD2. From germline, CDR1 is PRHDT and CDR2 FYEKMQ (reference sequence). The trim removed 3 bases at V and 2 bases at J, leaving 6 bases unmatched. The CDR3 contains 17 residues. The CDR3 DNA reads as TGTGCCAGCAGCTTCCGACTAGCGGGAGTGAACACAGATACGCAGTATTTT. Translated: CASSFRLAGVNTDTQYF.

This clonotype showed up many times. The genes are TRBV29-1 and TRBJ2-1, with TRBD1 matching 7 bases. Germline V gene lookup returns CDR1 SQVTM and CDR2 ANQGSEA. The CDR3 is 13 residues long. With V trimmed by 6 bases and J by 5 bases, 7 bases remained unmatched. The DNA for the CDR3 is TGCAGCGTACGGTGGGGACAGCACAATGAGCAGTTCTTC. Amino acids: CSVRWGQHNEQFF.